Shown below are 10 T cell receptor beta chains from a single sample sequenced in a study of cytomegalovirus exposure and HLA in healthy donors (dated by TCRdb to between 2016 and 2019). Library generation was performed with the immunoSEQ multiplex PCR assay. The multiplex PCR relied on a mix of 60 forward primers for TCR Vbeta segments and 13 reverse primers for TCR Jbeta segments. In TCRdb, the immuneACCESS table is reduced to in-frame sequences with V and J assigned. These tables do not hold every clone; where another copy was compared, an unresolved V gene accounts for under half, and the others remain unexplained. The sample table contains some 110,000 clones; only one count was recorded for around three quarters of them. The top ten clonotypes cover around 4.5% of the sample. The specimen was PBMCs. The receptors originated from a man aged 25 to 45 in good health and CMV-seropositive.

The chain is built from TRBV4-2 and TRBJ2-5; 8 positions match TRBD1. There are 16 residues in the CDR3. The V gene's germline CDR1 is LGHNA and CDR2 YNFKEQ. Germline trimming cut 2 bases from V and 2 bases from J; bases unmatched to any gene: 7. CDR3 in amino acids: CASSQTGQGPQETQYF. The CDR3 DNA reads as TGTGCCAGCAGCCAAACTGGACAGGGACCTCAAGAGACCCAGTACTTC.

The chain carries TRBV13 and TRBJ2-2; no firm D call. The CDR3 is 12 amino acids. Germline CDR1 PRHDT, CDR2 FYEKMQ (reference sequence). The germline V and J ends were trimmed by 5 bases and 6 bases, with 7 bases remaining between them. The CDR3 nucleotides are TGTGCCAGCAGCCTCGGAGCCGGGGAGCTGTTTTTT. It encodes CASSLGAGELFF.

The gene calls are TRBV5-1 and TRBJ2-1; the match to TRBD1 covers 8 bases. This CDR3 is 14 amino acids long. V shed 4 bases and J 8 bases; nucleotides not matched to a gene: 8. Germline-derived CDR1 and CDR2 are SGHRS and YFSETQ. CDR3 region: CASSPGQGGDEQFF. DNA for the CDR3: TGCGCCAGCAGCCCCGGACAGGGCGGGGATGAGCAGTTCTTC.

This clone was counted once. The CDR3 DNA is TGCGCCAGCGTACTAGCGGGAGTGGCAGATACGCAGTATTTT. This encodes CASVLAGVADTQYF. The chain couples TRBV10-1 to TRBJ2-3, with 11 nucleotides matching TRBD2. The CDR3 covers 14 residues. Trimming took 8 bases from V and 4 from J; bases not matched to a gene: 5. Germline CDR1 WNHNN, CDR2 SYGVQD (reference sequence).

This chain's CDR3 is CASSEGWTSADTQYF. The CDR3 DNA is TGTGCCAGCAGTGAAGGATGGACTAGCGCAGATACGCAGTATTTT. The chain couples TRBV2 to TRBJ2-3, with 9 bases lining up with TRBD2. This CDR3 region has 15 residues. Trimming at V came to 1 base and at J to 4 bases, leaving 3 bases not matched to a gene. Germline assignment: CDR1 SNHLY and CDR2 FYNNEI.

This chain joins TRBV7-9 and TRBJ2-1; 9 bases are a match to TRBD2. The CDR3 loop spans 17 amino acids. Trimming removed 5 bases from V and 8 bases from J; junction bases left unmatched: 16. Germline CDR1 and CDR2: SEHNR and FQNEAQ (reference sequence). CDR3: CASSILPGLAMVDEQFF. The CDR3 region has the DNA TGTGCCAGCAGCATCCTACCGGGACTAGCTATGGTCGATGAGCAGTTCTTC.

The chain combines TRBV5-5 with TRBJ2-7; no firm D call. Germline values: CDR1 SGHKS, CDR2 YYEKEE (reference sequence). With 2 bases removed from V and 1 base from J, the gap between germline ends came to 16 bases. This CDR3 spans 16 amino acids. In nucleotides, the CDR3 is TGTGCCAGCAGCTTAATGTGGCAGGAAACTTCCTACGAGCAGTACTTC. Translated: CASSLMWQETSYEQYF.

The J gene is TRBJ2-1, the V gene TRBV29-1, with TRBD1 matching over 7 bases. The germline V gene has CDR1 SQVTM and CDR2 ANQGSEA. CDR3 length: 11 amino acids. The ends lost 7 bases at V and 8 bases at J; junction bases unmatched: 5. This CDR3 is CSAQGGYEQFF. CDR3 coding DNA: TGCAGCGCCCAAGGGGGCTATGAGCAGTTCTTC.

This clone has only a few counts. The chain is built from TRBV10-2 and TRBJ2-1; the D gene is possibly TRBD2 (6 bases). This CDR3 has 14 amino acids. V lost 3 bases and J lost 3, with 9 bases in between. From germline, CDR1 is WSHSY and CDR2 SAAADI. CDR3 DNA: TGCGCCAGCAGTGAATCGGGAGTCTACAATGAGCAGTTCTTC. It codes for CASSESGVYNEQFF.

In this sample, this clone turned up a few times. The rearrangement uses TRBV11-2 and TRBJ2-1; 12 bases are a match to TRBD2. With V trimmed by 3 bases and J by 9 bases, 9 bases remained unmatched. The CDR3 is 16 amino acids. Looked up from germline, CDR1 is SGHAT and CDR2 is FQNNGV. CDR3 region: CASSFSRTSGIVEQFF. For the CDR3, the DNA is TGTGCCAGCAGCTTCAGCCGGACTAGCGGGATAGTTGAGCAGTTCTTC.